The 24 T cell receptor beta chains below come from one sample, sequenced in a study of T-cell reconstitution after alpha-beta-depleted transplantation in children. As it was prepared, the TCRbeta library received unique molecular identifiers. One entry per CDR3 protein, called by TCRdb with MiXCR from the PCR reads. This table has some 400,000 distinct CDR3 sequences, about a fifth appearing once. The specimen comprised PBMCs from the stem cell graft donor, sampled from the stem cell graft. The receptors come from a human donor who donated a stem cell graft to a child with acute myeloid leukemia.

This clonotype was detected ten times or more. The V and J genes are TRBV12-3 or TRBV12-4 and TRBJ2-7; 12 nucleotides agree with TRBD2. CDR3 length equals 14 residues. V gave up 5 bases and J gave up 8 bases; unmatched junction bases: 7. This CDR3 reads CASSPGLAGSQQYF. The DNA for the CDR3 is TGTGCCAGCAGTCCCGGACTAGCGGGAAGTCAGCAGTACTTC.

The chain combines TRBV12-3 or TRBV12-4 with TRBJ2-7; D remains unclear. The CDR3 is 11 residues long. Trimming left V 2 bases short and J 7 bases short, with 6 bases between. The CDR3 is CASSLSPEQYF. The CDR3 coding sequence is TGTGCCAGCAGTTTAAGCCCTGAGCAGTACTTC.

The sample holds many counts of this clonotype. CDR3 loop: CSVGESGQLVSGFF. The DNA for the CDR3 is TGCAGCGTCGGGGAGTCGGGACAGTTGGTATCCGGCTTCTTC. The chain couples TRBV29-1 to TRBJ2-1, with 7 nucleotides matching TRBD1. The CDR3 consists of 14 residues. V shed 6 bases and J 16 bases; nucleotides not matched to a gene: 21. CDR1 is SQVTM, CDR2 ANQGSEA, per germline.

This clonotype has more than one count but fewer than ten. The chain joins TRBV4-1 to TRBJ2-7, with 7 bases lining up with TRBD1. This CDR3 is 15 amino acids long. The V gene's germline CDR1 is MGHRA and CDR2 YSYEKL. The ends lost 1 base at V and 4 bases at J; junction bases unmatched: 7. CDR3 amino acids: CASSQGSGQVYEQYF. Written as DNA, the CDR3 is TGCGCCAGCAGCCAAGGAAGCGGACAGGTGTACGAGCAGTACTTC.

The table lists this clonotype with a few counts. The chain links TRBV28 to TRBJ2-7, with D possibly called TRBD1 or TRBD2 (6 bases each). Trimming cost V 8 bases and J 2 bases, with 16 bases left between them. In germline, CDR1 is MDHEN, CDR2 SYDVKM. The CDR3 totals 14 residues. CDR3 nucleotides: TGTGCCAGCTTAGGGGGGCTGCCGGCCTACGAGCAGTACTTC. Residues: CASLGGLPAYEQYF.

The V call is TRBV28, the J call TRBJ1-1; TRBD1 matches 8 bases. V dropped 3 bases and J dropped 6; count of bases not matched to a gene: 3. The CDR3 sequence is 13 residues long. The germline V gene encodes CDR1 MDHEN and CDR2 SYDVKM. In nucleotides, the CDR3 is TGTGCCAGCAGTTTGTCGGACAGGGCTGAAGCTTTCTTT. This codes for CASSLSDRAEAFF.

This clonotype was recorded many times. This chain connects TRBV7-2 to TRBJ2-3, with a tentative D call TRBD2 (5 bases). Germline assignment: CDR1 SGHTA and CDR2 FQGNSA. Deletions cut 6 bases from V and 6 bases from J, with 10 bases between. The CDR3 sequence is 12 residues long. The CDR3 reads CASSRRGDTQYF. For the CDR3, the DNA is TGTGCCAGCAGTCGAAGAGGGGATACGCAGTATTTT.

V usage is TRBV20-1 and J usage is TRBJ2-3; 10 bases agree with TRBD2. The CDR3 has 14 residues. With V trimmed by 5 bases and J by 1 base, 3 bases remained unmatched. Per the germline V gene, CDR1 is DFQATT and CDR2 is SNEGSKA (reference sequence). The CDR3: CSASTSGGTDTQYF. Written as DNA, the CDR3 is TGCAGTGCTTCAACTAGCGGGGGCACAGATACGCAGTATTTT.

The rearrangement uses TRBV25-1 and TRBJ2-7; possibly TRBD2 for D (6 bases). V lost 7 bases, J lost 5 bases, and 15 bases lay in between. The CDR3 totals 13 residues. Germline CDR1 reads MGHDK; CDR2 reads SYGVNS. The CDR3 DNA reads as TGTGCCAGCACCAGAATTGGAGGGGACGAGCAGTACTTC. Protein: CASTRIGGDEQYF.

The gene calls are TRBV29-1 and TRBJ2-3; D not certain. CDR3 length: 13 amino acids. Trimming left V 5 bases short and J 2 bases short, with 11 bases between. Germline V gene data show CDR1 as SQVTM and CDR2 as ANQGSEA. In nucleotides, the CDR3 is TGCAGCGTTCAAACACATTACACAGATACGCAGTATTTT. Translated: CSVQTHYTDTQYF.

The chain combines TRBV10-3 with TRBJ2-1; D is possibly TRBD2 (6 bases). Germline V gives CDR1 ENHRY, CDR2 SYGVKD. CDR3 length: 16 amino acids. Trimming took off 3 bases at V and 8 bases at J, with 20 bases between the two ends. The CDR3 is CAISESRGNQGDEQFF. The CDR3 nucleotides are TGTGCCATCAGTGAATCTCGGGGGAACCAAGGAGATGAGCAGTTCTTC.

V is TRBV10-2 and J is TRBJ2-5; D gene unclear. Trimming pared 8 bases from V and 0 bases from J, leaving 10 bases between. The CDR3 runs to 13 residues. CDR1 is WSHSY, CDR2 SAAADI, per germline. DNA for the CDR3: TGCGCCAGCTGCTTGCTGTACCAAGAGACCCAGTACTTC. Its protein product is CASCLLYQETQYF.

This clonotype was seen at least ten times. The J gene is TRBJ2-1, the V gene TRBV20-1; D perhaps matches TRBD1 (6 bases). This CDR3 spans 12 amino acids. The ends were cut back, 6 bases at V and 5 bases at J, with 11 bases in the middle. Germline CDR1 DFQATT, CDR2 SNEGSKA (reference sequence). The CDR3 DNA sequence: TGCAGTGCCAACAGGGAGAACAATGAGCAGTTCTTC. Amino acid sequence: CSANRENNEQFF.

This clonotype was picked up many times. V and J are TRBV4-2 and TRBJ2-1; 7 bases align to TRBD1. V lost 4 bases to trimming and J lost 5 bases; unmatched junction nucleotides: 2. The CDR3 length is 13 residues. Germline V gene data show CDR1 as LGHNA and CDR2 as YNFKEQ. As DNA, the CDR3 is TGTGCCAGCAGCCTAACAGGGGACAATGAGCAGTTCTTC. Protein product: CASSLTGDNEQFF.

The chain has TRBV20-1 and TRBJ1-2, with TRBD1 as a possible D gene (5 bases). The V gene lost 5 bases and the J gene lost 6 bases, with 19 bases spanning the gap. Germline CDR1 and CDR2: DFQATT and SNEGSKA (reference sequence). The CDR3 runs to 14 residues. The CDR3 region is CSAPHNQGSDGYTF. The CDR3 DNA is TGCAGTGCTCCACATAACCAGGGTAGCGATGGCTACACCTTC.

This clonotype was recorded once. J is TRBJ2-3 and V is TRBV19, with TRBD2 matching over 7 bases. Per germline, CDR1 LNHDA and CDR2 SQIVND (reference sequence). CDR3 size: 15 residues. The trim removed 4 bases at V and 6 bases at J, leaving 10 bases unmatched. The CDR3 DNA sequence: TGTGCCAGTAGTAGGAGCGGGGTGGAGGTGGATACGCAGTATTTT. Protein product: CASSRSGVEVDTQYF.

This clonotype was seen more than once but under ten times. V is TRBV28 and J is TRBJ2-1; maybe TRBD1 (6 bases). V dropped 5 bases and J dropped 8 bases, with 13 bases sitting between them. Germline values: CDR1 MDHEN, CDR2 SYDVKM. This CDR3 comprises 13 residues. CDR3 region: CASSRTVSHEQFF. The CDR3 region has the DNA TGTGCCAGCAGTCGGACAGTCAGTCATGAGCAGTTCTTC.

This clonotype was counted between two and nine times. V is TRBV7-9 and J is TRBJ2-2, with D unclear. The germline CDR1 and CDR2 sequences are SEHNR and FQNEAQ (reference sequence). Trimming removed 3 bases at V and 9 bases at J, with 2 bases between. The CDR3 is 10 residues long. The CDR3 here is CASSFRELFF. CDR3 nucleotides: TGTGCCAGCAGCTTTCGGGAGCTGTTTTTT. Combining the CDR3 with reference TRBV7-9 and TRBJ2-2 gives the whole variable domain DTGVSQNPRHKITKRGQNVTFRCDPISEHNRLYWYRQTLGQGPEFLTYFQNEAQLEKSRLLSDRFSAERPKGSFSTLEIQRTEQGDSAMYLCASSFRELFFGEGSRLTVL.

This clonotype turned up a few times. The chain couples TRBV10-3 to TRBJ2-7, with 10 bases aligning to TRBD1. Germline assignment: CDR1 ENHRY and CDR2 SYGVKD. J gave up 3 bases and V 5 bases, and 4 bases lay outside the gene matches. The CDR3 is made up of 14 amino acids. The CDR3: CAISPGTGDYEQYF. In nucleotides, the CDR3 is TGTGCCATCAGTCCCGGGACAGGGGACTACGAGCAGTACTTC.

In its sample, this clonotype was seen a few times. The chain employs TRBV28 and TRBJ2-1; 9 bases line up with TRBD2. This CDR3 comprises 16 residues. Germline CDR1 is MDHEN and CDR2 is SYDVKM. J was trimmed by 0 bases and V by 2 bases; bases with no gene match: 2. The CDR3 loop is CASSLPSGISYNEQFF. As DNA, the CDR3 is TGTGCCAGCAGTTTACCTAGCGGGATCTCCTACAATGAGCAGTTCTTC.

Many counts were recorded for this clonotype. The genes are TRBV29-1 and TRBJ2-2; D ambiguous. Germline V CDR1 and CDR2: SQVTM, ANQGSEA. The V and J ends lost 5 bases and 4 bases respectively, with 11 bases between them. The CDR3 loop spans 13 amino acids. The CDR3 region is CSVSLTSTGELFF. As DNA, the CDR3 is TGCAGCGTTAGCCTCACGAGCACCGGGGAGCTGTTTTTT.

This clonotype came up a few times. The chain joins TRBV7-3 to TRBJ2-3; TRBD2 is a possible D gene (5 bases). V lost 1 base and J 7 bases, leaving 12 bases between the germline ends. From germline, CDR1 is SGHTA and CDR2 FQGTGA. The CDR3 consists of 14 residues. The CDR3 region is CASSLNPSGHTQYF. In DNA, the CDR3 is TGTGCCAGCAGCTTAAATCCGAGCGGCCATACGCAGTATTTT.

This clonotype occurred many times. For the CDR3, the DNA is TGCGCCAGCAGCCCAGCGGCGGGAGGGCCGCGAACGCAGTATTTT. Its translation: CASSPAAGGPRTQYF. The chain links TRBV5-1 to TRBJ2-3, with TRBD2 matching over 9 bases. V lost 4 bases, J lost 9 bases, and 12 bases stayed unmatched. CDR1 is SGHRS, CDR2 YFSETQ, per germline. CDR3 length equals 15 residues.

This clonotype was seen a handful of times. CDR3 nucleotides: TGTGCCAGCAGTTCTTTCCGACAGCCCTTCTCCTACAATGAGCAGTTCTTC. Translation: CASSSFRQPFSYNEQFF. This chain joins TRBV12-3 or TRBV12-4 and TRBJ2-1, with a possible D match to TRBD1 (5 bases). Trimming pared 4 bases from V and 0 bases from J, leaving 16 bases between. The CDR3 length is 17 residues.